This TCR beta chain was found in a study of T-cell memory formation after mild COVID-19. This clonotype was found many times. This CDR3 comprises 11 residues. Between the trimmed V and J ends, which lost 3 bases and 7 bases, there was a span of 7 bases. 5'RACE with constant-segment primers yielded barcoded, UMI-tagged TCR alpha and TCR beta cDNA libraries. TCRdb passed the 5' RACE reads through MiXCR, listing each CDR3 protein once. The table lists approximately 150,000 distinct CDR3 sequences, 10% to 15% of them singletons. V is TRBV12-3 or TRBV12-4 and J is TRBJ2-7; no reliable D call. This TCR was recovered from a young man who had mild COVID-19 (a few samples of this study predate the infection). Cell type and time point are not known. Sequencing was performed on PBMCs or a T cell subset sorted from them (not recorded which). As DNA, the CDR3 is TGTGCCAGCAGTTTTCTTGGAGAGCAGTACTTC. It specifies CASSFLGEQYF.